This record concerns one TCR beta chain sequence. Its antigen is still unknown. No base quality information exists; no much larger clone differs at one position. The data derive from a study of identifying expanded T cells in peripheral blood (dated 2019 in TCRdb). Regarding the research as a whole: Technical replicates were generated by sequencing separate aliquots of the same genomic DNA pool, with four replicates compared pairwise.

The immunoSEQ Assay, which relies on bias-controlled multiplex PCR amplification of genomic DNA, was used to profile TCRbeta CDR3 regions. The study's processing was this. To quantify the absolute abundance of each unique TCRbeta CDR3 region, the sequences were collapsed and filtered. Differential abundance was tested with a binomial (Fisher-equivalent) model and with a beta-binomial model adding time-dependent variance fitted from healthy donors. Clones with fewer than 5 combined templates were removed, and differential abundance was called for clones with a Benjamini-Hochberg FDR below 0.01. In the beta-binomial model, variance was expressed as a function of the total template count across the two samples, in the form v = (b*log(k)+a)^2. Imported from immuneACCESS, the table was reduced by TCRdb to in-frame sequences with V and J called. These copies leave out some clones; in studies compared against another copy, an unresolved V gene accounts for under half, and the cause of the remainder is not known. The D gene and trimming were derived from the DNA, and the V and J assignments and clone size from that table. Counted in this sample were approximately 85,000 clones; about 88% of them appeared once. The ten largest clonotypes hold 15% to 20% of the sample.

No immune events, such as infections, were documented for the healthy donors during the collection period. Time-dependent variance in a beta-binomial model of T-cell clone differential abundance was calibrated using healthy-donor blood repertoires as a training cohort. There were roughly 10 healthy donors in the training cohort, of whom 3 were female and 7 were male. Donor ages ranged from 29 to 64 years, with an average of around 45 years. Obtained from a commercial supplier, whole blood was collected from each healthy donor at three time points set around two weeks apart. For immunosequencing, genomic DNA was extracted from whole blood that had not been sorted. V and J lose 6 bases and 3 bases, and a span of 14 bases separates them. Via the germline V gene (reference sequence), CDR1 is LNHDA and CDR2 SQIVND. Measured from the cysteine to the phenylalanine, the CDR3 is 14 residues long. CDR3 DNA is the only sequence kept; it has 42 bases, read in frame from the first base.

Points the paper makes about the study in general: Variance in clone template counts between two-week samples significantly increased with total template count across all healthy donors. Between technical replicates the binomial model flagged approximately 1.2 differentially abundant clones, whereas over around two weeks the binomial model flagged about 15 and over approximately 4 weeks around 18. Both the number of clones called differentially abundant and the false-positive rate were significantly reduced by the beta-binomial model across all healthy-donor time intervals. The authors expected that biological variance in healthy repertoires might rise further over much longer intervals, such as months to years.

Sequencing was done on a sample of blood. The source is a person aged 18 to 70 in good health. Recombination joined TRBV19 with TRBJ1-2; perhaps TRBD1 is the D gene, with 5 bases matching. The CDR3 reads as follows: CASSTDRGDYGYTF. The base sequence is TGTGCCAGTAGCACAGATCGGGGGGACTATGGCTACACCTTC.